The present TCR beta chain was sequenced within a study of control samples from healthy donors and cancer patients. Sequencing used immunoSEQ multiplex PCR; TCRdb keeps in-frame clones, though not all of them. Among around 51,000 clones, about 88% were seen once, and the ten largest hold roughly 43%. V lost 0 bases to trimming and J lost 1 base, with 5 bases between them. The CDR3 runs 14 residues. The germline V gene has CDR1 SGDLS and CDR2 YYNGEE. The sequenced sample was PBMCs. The TCR sequence derives from a man aged 50 or older with head and neck cancer. This sequence joins TRBV9 and TRBJ1-3, with D unresolved. DNA for the CDR3: TGTGCCAGCAGCGTAGCTGGGTCTGGAAACACCATATATTTT. Amino acids: CASSVAGSGNTIYF.